The 7 T cell receptor beta chains reported below all come from one sample, sequenced in a study of blood T cell repertoires in COVID-19. TCRdb's copy holds only in-frame clones and misses some; the assay was immunoSEQ multiplex PCR. Here the sample spans fewer than 250,000 clones, 65% to 90% being singletons. Sequencing was carried out using PBMCs or T cells enriched from blood (not recorded which). Receptors were obtained from a middle-aged woman with acute COVID-19.

This chain uses TRBV27 with TRBJ2-7; 12 bases are shared with TRBD1. CDR3 size: 15 residues. V lost 4 bases, J lost 4 bases, and 5 bases stayed unmatched. Germline V gene lookup returns CDR1 MNHEY and CDR2 SMNVEV (reference sequence). CDR3 residues: CASSYGTGGYYEQYF. The CDR3 DNA is TGTGCCAGCAGTTATGGGACAGGGGGCTATTACGAGCAGTACTTC.

The V and J genes are TRBV2 and TRBJ2-6; TRBD1 aligns across 11 bases. With 4 bases clipped from V and 0 bases from J, the junction kept 5 bases outside the gene matches. CDR1 and CDR2 (germline): SNHLY, FYNNEI. The CDR3 consists of 18 residues. CDR3 in DNA: TGTGCCAGCAGTGTGGGACAGGGGGGTAGCTCTGGGGCCAACGTCCTGACTTTC. This encodes CASSVGQGGSSGANVLTF.

This rearrangement joins TRBV7-8 to TRBJ1-5; 7 nucleotides line up with TRBD1. Trimming at V came to 6 bases and at J to 0 bases, leaving 14 bases not matched to a gene. The CDR3 has 18 residues. CDR1 and CDR2 from the germline V gene are SGHVS and FQNEAQ. The CDR3 region is CASSYTPGTDNSNQPQHF. For the CDR3, the DNA is TGTGCCAGCAGTTATACCCCCGGGACAGACAATAGCAATCAGCCCCAGCATTTT.

V is TRBV29-1 and J is TRBJ2-5; 14 nucleotides align to TRBD2. V gave up 6 bases and J gave up 4 bases; unmatched junction bases: 4. CDR1 and CDR2 (germline): SQVTM, ANQGSEA. CDR3 length: 14 residues. The CDR3 spells CSVGTSGSTETQYF. CDR3 DNA sequence: TGCAGCGTGGGGACTAGCGGGAGTACAGAGACCCAGTACTTC.

The table lists this clone with a count of one. The chain links TRBV9 to TRBJ2-7, with 7 nucleotides matching TRBD1. The V gene end was trimmed by 4 bases and the J gene end by 10 bases; junction bases not matched to a gene: 14. CDR1 is SGDLS and CDR2 is YYNGEE in the germline V gene. The CDR3 is made up of 14 amino acids. The DNA for the CDR3 is TGTGCCAGCAGCTCAACCCTTGACAGGGAAAAACAGTACTTC. It codes for CASSSTLDREKQYF.

This clone was found a few times. The J gene is TRBJ2-7, the V gene TRBV4-1, with 12 nucleotides matching TRBD2. CDR3 length: 16 amino acids. Trimming removed 4 bases from V and 2 bases from J; junction bases left unmatched: 6. Germline-derived CDR1 and CDR2 are MGHRA and YSYEKL. The CDR3 nucleotides read TGCGCCAGCAGCCCCTGGACTAGCGGGATAACCTACGAGCAGTACTTC. It translates to CASSPWTSGITYEQYF.

CDR3 sequence: CASSPGTGLQAFF. In DNA form, the CDR3 reads TGTGCCAGCTCCCCTGGGACAGGGCTACAAGCTTTCTTT. This chain uses TRBV18 with TRBJ1-1; 9 nucleotides agree with TRBD1. The CDR3 contains 13 residues. The V gene end was trimmed by 6 bases and the J gene end by 9 bases; junction bases not matched to a gene: 8. Germline loops: CDR1 KGHSH, CDR2 LQKENI.